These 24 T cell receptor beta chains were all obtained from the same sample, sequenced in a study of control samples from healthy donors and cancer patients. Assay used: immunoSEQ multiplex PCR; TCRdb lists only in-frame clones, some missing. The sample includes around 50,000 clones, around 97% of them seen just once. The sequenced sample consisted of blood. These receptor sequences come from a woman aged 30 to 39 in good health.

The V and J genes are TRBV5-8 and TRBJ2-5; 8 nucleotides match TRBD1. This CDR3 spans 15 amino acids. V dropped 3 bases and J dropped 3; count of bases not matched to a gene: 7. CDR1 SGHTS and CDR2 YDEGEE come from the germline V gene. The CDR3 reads CASSSTATGEETQYF. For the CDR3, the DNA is TGTGCCAGCAGCTCCACAGCGACAGGGGAAGAGACCCAGTACTTC.

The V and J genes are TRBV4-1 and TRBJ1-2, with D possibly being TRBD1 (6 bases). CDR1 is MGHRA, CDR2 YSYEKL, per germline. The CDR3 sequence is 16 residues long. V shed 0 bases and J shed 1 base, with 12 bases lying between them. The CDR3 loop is CASSQDDGQLNYGYTF. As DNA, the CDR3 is TGCGCCAGCAGCCAAGACGACGGACAGCTTAACTATGGCTACACCTTC.

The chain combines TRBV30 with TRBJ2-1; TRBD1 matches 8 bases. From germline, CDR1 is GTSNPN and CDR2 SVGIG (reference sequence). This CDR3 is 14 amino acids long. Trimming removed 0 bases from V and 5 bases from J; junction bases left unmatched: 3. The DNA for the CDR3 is TGTGCCTGGAGTGTGGGGACAGGAGACAATGAGCAGTTCTTC. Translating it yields CAWSVGTGDNEQFF.

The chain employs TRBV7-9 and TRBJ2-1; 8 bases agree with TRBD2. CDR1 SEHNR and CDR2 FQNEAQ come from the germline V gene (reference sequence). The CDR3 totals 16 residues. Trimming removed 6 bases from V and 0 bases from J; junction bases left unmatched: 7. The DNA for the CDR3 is TGTGCCAGCAGTCCAACTAGCGGAGGCTCCTACAATGAGCAGTTCTTC. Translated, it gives CASSPTSGGSYNEQFF.

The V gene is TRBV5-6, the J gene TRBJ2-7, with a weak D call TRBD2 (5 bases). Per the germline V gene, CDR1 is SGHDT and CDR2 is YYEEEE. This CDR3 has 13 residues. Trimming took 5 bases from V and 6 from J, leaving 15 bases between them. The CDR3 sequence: CASRHGPSGEQYF. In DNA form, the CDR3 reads TGTGCCAGCAGACATGGGCCCAGCGGCGAGCAGTACTTC.

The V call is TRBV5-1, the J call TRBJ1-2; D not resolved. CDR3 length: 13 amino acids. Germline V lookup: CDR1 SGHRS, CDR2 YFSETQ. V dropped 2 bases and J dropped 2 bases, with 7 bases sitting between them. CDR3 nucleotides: TGCGCCAGCAGCTTCGGCGGAAACTATGGCTACACCTTC. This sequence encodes CASSFGGNYGYTF.

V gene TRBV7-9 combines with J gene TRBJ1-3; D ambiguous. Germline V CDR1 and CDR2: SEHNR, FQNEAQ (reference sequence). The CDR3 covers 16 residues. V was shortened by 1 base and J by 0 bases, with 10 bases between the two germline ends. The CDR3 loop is CASSLEPARSGNTIYF. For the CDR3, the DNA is TGTGCCAGCAGCTTAGAGCCGGCCCGCTCTGGAAACACCATATATTTT.

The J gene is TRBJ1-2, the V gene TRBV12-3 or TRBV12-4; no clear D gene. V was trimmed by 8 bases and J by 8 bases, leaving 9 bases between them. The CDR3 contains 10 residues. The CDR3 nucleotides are TGTGCCAGCGGGAGGGTGGGCTACACCTTC. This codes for CASGRVGYTF.

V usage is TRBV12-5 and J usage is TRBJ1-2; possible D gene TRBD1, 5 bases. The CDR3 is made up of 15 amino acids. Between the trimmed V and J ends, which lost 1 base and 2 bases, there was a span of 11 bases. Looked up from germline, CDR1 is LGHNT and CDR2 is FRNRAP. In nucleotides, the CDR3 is TGTGCTAGTGGTTTGGAATTACAGGAAAACTATGGCTACACCTTC. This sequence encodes CASGLELQENYGYTF.

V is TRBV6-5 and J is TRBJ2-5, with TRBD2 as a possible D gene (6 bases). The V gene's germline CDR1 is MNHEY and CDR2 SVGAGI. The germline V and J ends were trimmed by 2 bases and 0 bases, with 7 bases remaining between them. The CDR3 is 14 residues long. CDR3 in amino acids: CASSYGGYQETQYF. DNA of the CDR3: TGTGCCAGCAGTTACGGGGGGTACCAAGAGACCCAGTACTTC.

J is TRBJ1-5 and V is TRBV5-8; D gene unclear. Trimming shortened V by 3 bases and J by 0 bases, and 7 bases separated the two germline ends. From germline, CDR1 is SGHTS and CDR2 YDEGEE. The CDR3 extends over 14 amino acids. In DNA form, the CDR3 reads TGTGCCAGCAGCTCAGACAATAGCAATCAGCCCCAGCATTTT. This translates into CASSSDNSNQPQHF.

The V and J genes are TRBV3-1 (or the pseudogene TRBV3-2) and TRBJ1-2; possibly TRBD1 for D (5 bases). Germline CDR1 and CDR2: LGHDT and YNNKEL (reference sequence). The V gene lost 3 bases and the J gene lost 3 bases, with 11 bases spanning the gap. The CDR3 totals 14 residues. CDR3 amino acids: CASSQRGLDYGYTF. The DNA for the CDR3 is TGTGCCAGCAGCCAGCGGGGGTTGGACTATGGCTACACCTTC.

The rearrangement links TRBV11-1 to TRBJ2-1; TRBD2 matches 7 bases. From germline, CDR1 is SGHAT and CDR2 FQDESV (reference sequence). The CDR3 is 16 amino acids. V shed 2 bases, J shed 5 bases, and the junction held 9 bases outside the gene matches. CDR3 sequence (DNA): TGTGCCAGCAGCTTATATTATGCGGGAGACGACAATGAGCAGTTCTTC. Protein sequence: CASSLYYAGDDNEQFF.

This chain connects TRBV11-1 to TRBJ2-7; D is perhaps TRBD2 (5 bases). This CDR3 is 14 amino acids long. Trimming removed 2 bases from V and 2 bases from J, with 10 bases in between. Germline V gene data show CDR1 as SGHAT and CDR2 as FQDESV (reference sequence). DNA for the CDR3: TGTGCCAGCAGCTTACAGGTGGGAGCCTACGAGCAGTACTTC. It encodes CASSLQVGAYEQYF.

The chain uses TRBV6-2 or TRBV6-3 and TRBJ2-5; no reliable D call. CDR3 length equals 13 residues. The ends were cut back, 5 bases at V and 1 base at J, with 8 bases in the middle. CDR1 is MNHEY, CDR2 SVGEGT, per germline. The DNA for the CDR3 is TGTGCCAGCAGTCACGTCCCCCAAGAGACCCAGTACTTC. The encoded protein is CASSHVPQETQYF.

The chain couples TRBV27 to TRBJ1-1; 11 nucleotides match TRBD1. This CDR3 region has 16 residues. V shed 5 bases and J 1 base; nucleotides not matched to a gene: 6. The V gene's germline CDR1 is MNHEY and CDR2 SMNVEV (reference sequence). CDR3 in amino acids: CASSRRTGGKNTEAFF. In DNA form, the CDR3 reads TGTGCCAGCAGTCGTCGGACAGGGGGCAAGAACACTGAAGCTTTCTTT.

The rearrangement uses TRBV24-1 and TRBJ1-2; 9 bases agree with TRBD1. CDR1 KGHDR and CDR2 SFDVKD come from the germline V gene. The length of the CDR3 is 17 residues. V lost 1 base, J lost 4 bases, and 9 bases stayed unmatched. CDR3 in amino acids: CATSDFSRDRAFYGYTF. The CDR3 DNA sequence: TGTGCCACCAGTGATTTTTCGCGGGACAGGGCCTTCTATGGCTACACCTTC.

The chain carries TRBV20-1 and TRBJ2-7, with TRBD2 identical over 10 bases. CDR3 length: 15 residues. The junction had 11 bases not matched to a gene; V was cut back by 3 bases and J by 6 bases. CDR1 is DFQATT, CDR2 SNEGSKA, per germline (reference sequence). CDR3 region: CSASITSGIFSEQYF. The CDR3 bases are TGCAGTGCTAGTATAACTAGCGGGATTTTCTCCGAGCAGTACTTC.

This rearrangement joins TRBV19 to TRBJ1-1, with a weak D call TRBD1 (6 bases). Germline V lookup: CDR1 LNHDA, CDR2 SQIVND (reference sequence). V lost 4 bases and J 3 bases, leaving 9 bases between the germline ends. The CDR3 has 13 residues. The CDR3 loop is CASSTDRDTEAFF. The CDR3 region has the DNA TGTGCCAGTAGTACGGACAGAGACACTGAAGCTTTCTTT.

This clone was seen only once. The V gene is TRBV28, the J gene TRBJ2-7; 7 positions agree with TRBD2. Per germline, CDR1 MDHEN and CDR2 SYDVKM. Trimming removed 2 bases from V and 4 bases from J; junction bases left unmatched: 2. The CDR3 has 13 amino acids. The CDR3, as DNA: TGTGCCAGCAGTTTAACTAGCGAATACGAGCAGTACTTC. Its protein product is CASSLTSEYEQYF.

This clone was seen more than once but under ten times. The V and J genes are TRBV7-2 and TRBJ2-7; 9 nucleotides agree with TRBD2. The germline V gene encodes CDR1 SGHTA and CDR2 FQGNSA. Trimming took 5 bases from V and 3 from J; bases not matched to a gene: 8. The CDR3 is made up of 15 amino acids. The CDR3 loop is CASSGPSGNFYEQYF. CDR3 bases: TGTGCCAGCAGCGGACCTAGCGGGAACTTCTACGAGCAGTACTTC.

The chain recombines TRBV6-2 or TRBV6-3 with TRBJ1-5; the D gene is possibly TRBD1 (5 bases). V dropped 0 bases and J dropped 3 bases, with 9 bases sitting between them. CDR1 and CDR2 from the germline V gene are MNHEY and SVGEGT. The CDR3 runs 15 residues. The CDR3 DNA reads TGTGCCAGCAGTTACTCTGACAGCCTCAATCAGCCCCAGCATTTT. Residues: CASSYSDSLNQPQHF.

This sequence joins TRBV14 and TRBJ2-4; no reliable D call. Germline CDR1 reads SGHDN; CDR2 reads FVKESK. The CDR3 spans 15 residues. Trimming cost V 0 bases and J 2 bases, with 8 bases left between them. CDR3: CASSQDWASKNIQYF. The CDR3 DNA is TGTGCCAGCAGCCAAGATTGGGCCTCCAAAAACATTCAGTACTTC.

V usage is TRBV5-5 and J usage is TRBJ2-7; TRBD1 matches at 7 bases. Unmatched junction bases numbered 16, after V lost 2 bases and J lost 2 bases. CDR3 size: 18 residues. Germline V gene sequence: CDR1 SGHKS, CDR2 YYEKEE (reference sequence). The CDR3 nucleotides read TGTGCCAGCAGCTTAGGGGGAGACAGGGCTAATGCTCCCTACGAGCAGTACTTC. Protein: CASSLGGDRANAPYEQYF.